The 31 T cell receptor beta chains listed next were all sequenced from one sample in a study of blood T cell repertoires in COVID-19. Measured with immunoSEQ multiplex PCR; TCRdb has only the in-frame clones, and not every one. The sample consists of a few hundred thousand clones, 70% to 90% of them appearing once. Input material: peripheral blood. The receptors were sampled from a man aged 55-75 years with acute or convalescent COVID-19.

The chain has TRBV7-6 and TRBJ1-1, with D perhaps matching TRBD1 (6 bases). With 0 bases removed from V and 4 bases from J, the gap between germline ends came to 12 bases. CDR1 is SGHVS and CDR2 is FNYEAQ in the germline V gene. This CDR3 is 15 amino acids long. The CDR3 loop is CASSLARGQSTEAFF. In nucleotides, the CDR3 is TGTGCCAGCAGCTTAGCGCGGGGGCAGAGCACTGAAGCTTTCTTT. The variable domain in full, completed from reference TRBV7-6 and TRBJ1-1, reads GAGVSQSPRYKVTKRGQDVALRCDPISGHVSLYWYRQALGQGPEFLTYFNYEAQQDKSGLPNDRFSAERPEGSISTLTIQRTEQRDSAMYRCASSLARGQSTEAFFGQGTRLTVV.

J is TRBJ1-2 and V is TRBV20-1; no clear D. There are 9 residues in the CDR3. V was clipped by 5 bases and J by 6 bases, with 4 bases between them. Germline CDR1 reads DFQATT; CDR2 reads SNEGSKA (reference sequence). CDR3 region: CSAQDGYTF. In DNA form, the CDR3 reads TGCAGTGCTCAGGATGGCTACACCTTC.

This clone was detected once. The V gene is TRBV27, the J gene TRBJ2-6; D remains unclear. Germline CDR1 is MNHEY and CDR2 is SMNVEV (reference sequence). Trimming shortened V by 6 bases and J by 4 bases, and 19 bases separated the two germline ends. The CDR3 has 17 amino acids. This CDR3 reads CASSSVVGSSGANVLTF. CDR3 in DNA: TGTGCCAGCAGCTCCGTAGTCGGGTCCTCAGGGGCCAACGTCCTGACTTTC.

The CDR3 nucleotides are TGTGCCAGCAGTGAAAGGGGCGCAGGATACAAAAACATTCAGTACTTC. This translates into CASSERGAGYKNIQYF. The chain employs TRBV2 and TRBJ2-4; D possibly corresponds to TRBD1 (5 bases). CDR1 is SNHLY, CDR2 FYNNEI, per germline. Between the trimmed V and J ends, which lost 2 bases and 3 bases, there was a span of 14 bases. The CDR3 contains 16 residues.

The chain carries TRBV4-3 and TRBJ1-2, with 10 bases that match TRBD1. CDR1 and CDR2 (germline): LGHNA, YSLEER. With 0 bases clipped from V and 12 bases from J, the junction kept 10 bases outside the gene matches. The CDR3 runs 15 residues. CDR3 coding DNA: TGCGCCAGCAGCCAAGATCGACAGGGGGCAACAACCCACACCTTC. The encoded protein is CASSQDRQGATTHTF.

The chain recombines TRBV6-6 with TRBJ1-2, with D possibly matching TRBD1 (6 bases). The germline CDR1 and CDR2 sequences are MNHNY and SVGAGI (reference sequence). This CDR3 has 16 amino acids. V dropped 0 bases and J dropped 4 bases, with 15 bases sitting between them. The CDR3 DNA follows: TGTGCCAGCAGTTACTCCCCGGGACATACCTCCTATGGCTACACCTTC. Protein sequence: CASSYSPGHTSYGYTF.

The chain recombines TRBV18 with TRBJ2-5; 9 bases fit TRBD2. CDR3 length equals 15 residues. J was trimmed by 5 bases and V by 3 bases; bases with no gene match: 7. The germline V gene has CDR1 KGHSH and CDR2 LQKENI. CDR3 DNA sequence: TGTGCCAGCTCACCGGTTCTAGCGGGGCAGGAGACCCAGTACTTC. This encodes CASSPVLAGQETQYF.

The chain links TRBV19 to TRBJ2-3; 15 nucleotides match TRBD2. The CDR3 consists of 19 residues. Germline V gene data show CDR1 as LNHDA and CDR2 as SQIVND (reference sequence). V was clipped by 4 bases and J by 3 bases; unmatched bases: 11. The DNA of the CDR3 is TGTGCCAGTAGTACCATTGGACTAGCGGGGGGGCCTGATACAGATACGCAGTATTTT. It translates to CASSTIGLAGGPDTDTQYF.

The rearrangement uses TRBV7-9 and TRBJ2-3; TRBD2 matches 7 bases. With V trimmed by 1 base and J by 13 bases, 8 bases remained unmatched. The CDR3 has 13 amino acids. Germline-derived CDR1 and CDR2 are SEHNR and FQNEAQ (reference sequence). CDR3 DNA: TGTGCCAGCAGCTTAGTCGGACTAGTGCGGAAGTATTTT. Translating it yields CASSLVGLVRKYF. Looking up the rest from reference TRBV7-9 and TRBJ2-3 gives the full variable domain: DTGVSQNPRHKITKRGQNVTFRCDPISEHNRLYWYRQTLGQGPEFLTYFQNEAQLEKSRLLSDRFSAERPKGSFSTLEIQRTEQGDSAMYLCASSLVGLVRKYFGPGTRLTVL.

The sample holds a few counts of this clone. The V call is TRBV2, the J call TRBJ2-7; 11 bases fit TRBD2. This CDR3 has 13 amino acids. Trimming cost V 5 bases and J 10 bases; bases outside gene matches: 7. Germline CDR1 reads SNHLY; CDR2 reads FYNNEI. The CDR3, as DNA: TGTGCCAGCAGTCTGAACCTAGCGGGGGGACAGTACTTC. Amino acids: CASSLNLAGGQYF.

The chain joins TRBV19 to TRBJ1-2; D is ambiguous. Germline lookup yields CDR1 LNHDA and CDR2 SQIVND (reference sequence). The germline V and J ends were trimmed by 8 bases and 4 bases, with 8 bases remaining between them. The CDR3 loop spans 11 amino acids. DNA for the CDR3: TGTGCCAGTGGAGGGCTCTATGGCTACACCTTC. It translates to CASGGLYGYTF. Full variable domain (remainder filled in from reference TRBV19 and TRBJ1-2): DGGITQSPKYLFRKEGQNVTLSCEQNLNHDAMYWYRQDPGQGLRLIYYSQIVNDFQKGDIAEGYSVSREKKESFPLTVTSAQKNPTAFYLCASGGLYGYTFGSGTRLTVV.

This clone occurred once. The J gene is TRBJ2-1, the V gene TRBV3-1 (or the pseudogene TRBV3-2); TRBD1 matches 10 bases. Germline CDR1 reads LGHDT; CDR2 reads YNNKEL (reference sequence). Germline trimming cut 3 bases from V and 6 bases from J; bases unmatched to any gene: 2. This CDR3 spans 14 amino acids. CDR3 sequence (DNA): TGTGCCAGCAGCCACCGGGACAGGGGCAATGAGCAGTTCTTC. This encodes CASSHRDRGNEQFF.

This chain links TRBV5-1 with TRBJ1-1; weak D call: TRBD1 (5 bases). This CDR3 region has 14 residues. Looked up from germline, CDR1 is SGHRS and CDR2 is YFSETQ. The V and J ends lost 2 bases and 6 bases respectively, with 14 bases between them. The CDR3 is CASSFGAIISEAFF. For the CDR3, the DNA is TGCGCCAGCAGCTTTGGGGCGATTATATCTGAAGCTTTCTTT.

The chain recombines TRBV5-1 with TRBJ2-5; 9 nucleotides line up with TRBD1. The J segment lost 3 bases and the V segment lost 4 bases, leaving 10 bases of the junction unmatched. The CDR3 runs to 16 residues. CDR1 and CDR2 (germline): SGHRS, YFSETQ. The CDR3 DNA is TGCGCCAGCAGCCCGGGCACAGGGGGCATTGAAGAGACCCAGTACTTC. Protein sequence: CASSPGTGGIEETQYF. The full variable domain, rest sourced from reference TRBV5-1 and TRBJ2-5, is KAGVTQTPRYLIKTRGQQVTLSCSPISGHRSVSWYQQTPGQGLQFLFEYFSETQRNKGNFPGRFSGRQFSNSRSEMNVSTLELGDSALYLCASSPGTGGIEETQYFGPGTRLLVL.

This chain connects TRBV29-1 to TRBJ1-5; TRBD1 aligns across 7 bases. Germline CDR1 reads SQVTM; CDR2 reads ANQGSEA. With V trimmed by 6 bases and J by 2 bases, 4 bases remained unmatched. The CDR3 consists of 13 residues. This chain's CDR3 is CSVETGGNQPQHF. In nucleotides, the CDR3 is TGCAGCGTAGAAACAGGGGGCAATCAGCCCCAGCATTTT.

The chain uses TRBV4-3 and TRBJ2-7; D call uncertain. In germline, CDR1 is LGHNA, CDR2 YSLEER. V shed 1 base and J shed 2 bases, with 12 bases lying between them. The CDR3 totals 15 residues. CDR3 DNA sequence: TGCGCCAGCAGCCAAGGGCCGACACTCACCTACGAGCAGTACTTC. Its translation is CASSQGPTLTYEQYF.

The J gene is TRBJ2-3, the V gene TRBV5-1; 11 bases map to TRBD1. Germline CDR1 reads SGHRS; CDR2 reads YFSETQ. The V segment lost 2 bases and the J segment 2 bases; nucleotides outside the gene matches: 4. The CDR3 extends over 16 amino acids. For the CDR3, the DNA is TGCGCCAGCAGCTTTAGGACAGGGGGCCTCACAGATACGCAGTATTTT. As protein: CASSFRTGGLTDTQYF.

J is TRBJ1-2 and V is TRBV2, with 8 positions matching TRBD1. This CDR3 has 16 residues. Trimming cost V 6 bases and J 0 bases; bases outside gene matches: 9. Germline CDR1 reads SNHLY; CDR2 reads FYNNEI. The CDR3 DNA reads TGTGCCAGCAGCTCAGACAGGGGCAATACTAACTATGGCTACACCTTC. Amino acid sequence: CASSSDRGNTNYGYTF.

The rearrangement uses TRBV5-1 and TRBJ1-6; D is perhaps TRBD1 (6 bases). Germline V CDR1 and CDR2: SGHRS, YFSETQ. V gave up 4 bases and J gave up 6 bases, with 17 bases separating them. This CDR3 contains 16 residues. The CDR3 spells CASSPRGGASNSPLHF. CDR3 nucleotide sequence: TGCGCCAGCAGCCCCCGAGGGGGGGCGTCTAATTCACCCCTCCACTTT.

This sequence joins TRBV6-4 and TRBJ2-2; 7 bases map to TRBD2. The CDR3 consists of 15 residues. Germline V gene sequence: CDR1 MRHNA, CDR2 SNTAGT. J lost 9 bases, V lost 4 bases, and 11 bases had no gene match. The CDR3 nucleotides read TGTGCCAGCAGTGCGGCGGGAGACGGGTCCCGGGAGCTGTTTTTT. It specifies CASSAAGDGSRELFF.

The gene calls are TRBV29-1 and TRBJ2-1; weak D call: TRBD2 (7 bases). Trimming left V 6 bases short and J 6 bases short, with 21 bases between. CDR3 length equals 15 residues. Germline assignment: CDR1 SQVTM and CDR2 ANQGSEA. CDR3 nucleotides: TGCAGCGTCGCGCTGGGGGGGGCCAGGGTCAATGAGCAGTTCTTC. This encodes CSVALGGARVNEQFF.

The J gene is TRBJ1-5, the V gene TRBV19; 7 bases are shared with TRBD1. V trimming: 9 bases; J trimming: 6 bases; junction bases outside the gene matches: 8. Germline CDR1 and CDR2: LNHDA and SQIVND (reference sequence). The CDR3 has 13 amino acids. The CDR3 DNA is TGTGCCAGCTCCGACAGGGCGGTTCAGCCCCAGCATTTT. It translates to CASSDRAVQPQHF. Full variable domain (rest looked up from reference TRBV19 and TRBJ1-5): DGGITQSPKYLFRKEGQNVTLSCEQNLNHDAMYWYRQDPGQGLRLIYYSQIVNDFQKGDIAEGYSVSREKKESFPLTVTSAQKNPTAFYLCASSDRAVQPQHFGDGTRLSIL.

The rearrangement uses TRBV7-2 and TRBJ2-2, with 9 bases that match TRBD2. The V gene's germline CDR1 is SGHTA and CDR2 FQGNSA. V was clipped by 2 bases and J by 5 bases; unmatched bases: 6. This CDR3 region has 16 residues. DNA for the CDR3: TGTGCCAGCAGCTTACCCCAGCGGGGGGCTACCGGGGAGCTGTTTTTT. Translating it yields CASSLPQRGATGELFF.

The chain combines TRBV28 with TRBJ1-4; D remains ambiguous. Trimming pared 2 bases from V and 8 bases from J, leaving 12 bases between. Germline lookup yields CDR1 MDHEN and CDR2 SYDVKM. The length of the CDR3 is 14 residues. CDR3 in amino acids: CASSLGGPKEKLFF. CDR3 bases: TGTGCCAGCAGTTTAGGCGGTCCGAAGGAAAAACTGTTTTTT.

V usage is TRBV21-1 and J usage is TRBJ2-3; the table's D call, TRBD2, was not checked against the DNA. TRBV21-1 is an annotated pseudogene. The CDR3 totals 19 residues. CDR3 coding DNA: TGTGCCAGCAGCAAACGCGGGGGGCCTGTCGGGGGGCCCACAGATACGCAGTATTTT. Translated, it gives CASSKRGGPVGGPTDTQYF.

This clone was detected only once. The CDR3 sequence is CASGTTRSNTEAFF. The CDR3 bases are TGCGCCAGCGGCACTACACGCTCGAACACTGAAGCTTTCTTT. V is TRBV5-1 and J is TRBJ1-1, with no clear D. This CDR3 comprises 14 residues. The V and J ends lost 7 bases and 1 base respectively, with 14 bases between them. CDR1 SGHRS and CDR2 YFSETQ come from the germline V gene. The full variable domain, completed using reference TRBV5-1 and TRBJ1-1, is KAGVTQTPRYLIKTRGQQVTLSCSPISGHRSVSWYQQTPGQGLQFLFEYFSETQRNKGNFPGRFSGRQFSNSRSEMNVSTLELGDSALYLCASGTTRSNTEAFFGQGTRLTVV.

The rearrangement joins TRBV2 to TRBJ1-3, with a weak D call TRBD1 (5 bases). The CDR3 length is 14 residues. V shed 6 bases and J shed 4 bases, with 13 bases lying between them. CDR1 is SNHLY and CDR2 is FYNNEI in the germline V gene. This CDR3 is CASRWGGKGNTIYF. The CDR3 DNA follows: TGTGCCAGCAGGTGGGGGGGGAAAGGAAACACCATATATTTT.

The rearrangement uses TRBV4-3 and TRBJ2-1; no clear D gene. This CDR3 spans 16 amino acids. Germline V lookup: CDR1 LGHNA, CDR2 YSLEER. Trimming removed 0 bases at V and 2 bases at J, with 11 bases between. CDR3 bases: TGCGCCAGCAGCCAAGATCGCAGGCAGCCCTACAATGAGCAGTTCTTC. Translated, it gives CASSQDRRQPYNEQFF.

The chain combines TRBV7-2 with TRBJ2-5, with D tentatively TRBD1 (6 bases). Germline CDR1 and CDR2: SGHTA and FQGNSA. The CDR3 totals 14 residues. Trimming took off 5 bases at V and 4 bases at J, with 14 bases between the two ends. The CDR3 sequence is CASSRDTRLETQYF. CDR3 sequence (DNA): TGTGCCAGCAGCCGGGACACTAGATTAGAGACCCAGTACTTC.

This chain connects TRBV11-2 to TRBJ1-1; D unresolved. The CDR3 runs to 14 residues. Germline CDR1 reads SGHAT; CDR2 reads FQNNGV. V gave up 1 base and J gave up 8 bases, with 14 bases separating them. The CDR3 here is CASSLVKGGEEAFF. The CDR3, as DNA: TGTGCCAGCAGCTTAGTAAAAGGAGGTGAAGAAGCTTTCTTT.

The V gene is TRBV7-2, the J gene TRBJ1-5; 11 positions agree with TRBD1. Germline values: CDR1 SGHTA, CDR2 FQGNSA. The CDR3 covers 15 residues. V lost 4 bases to trimming and J lost 7 bases; unmatched junction nucleotides: 6. This chain's CDR3 is CASSWGTGGLQPQHF. For the CDR3, the DNA is TGTGCCAGCAGCTGGGGGACAGGGGGTTTGCAGCCCCAGCATTTT.